Given below is one TCR beta chain in context. Its matching antigen is unknown. Assay execution proceeded at the deep level. Sequencing was performed with immunoSEQ multiplex PCR; in TCRdb, only in-frame clones are kept and a portion is missing. Found here are some 2.3 million clones, over 85% of them singletons; the top ten hold 0.39%. Germline V CDR1 and CDR2: SGHAT, FQNNGV. The V end lost 5 bases, the J end lost 7 bases, and 23 bases lay between the germline ends. The CDR3 length is 17 residues. Subsets obtained from CD4+ cells comprised CD45RA+ naive and CD45RA-negative memory cells. The record originates from a study of shared clonotypes between healthy human individuals. Overall study context: The plates for each donor numbered three CD4 naive, three CD4 memory, two CD8 naive and one CD8 memory. Findings and caveats of the study: Naive CD4 clonotype sharing across several donors was roughly 5%.

This rearrangement joins TRBV11-2 to TRBJ2-2, with D perhaps given as TRBD1 or TRBD2 (7 bases each). Sequenced input: naive CD4+ T cells from PBMCs. Subset specified: CD45RA+ positively selected. This TCR was sampled from a man aged 18 to 35 in good health. Some clones in this sample may be carry-over from other donors' samples. The CDR3 spells CASSHPLGRGRGGELFF. In nucleotides, the CDR3 is TGTGCCAGCAGCCATCCCCTGGGGAGGGGGCGTGGCGGGGAGCTGTTTTTT.